The text below deals with one T cell receptor (beta chain). These data originate in a study of blood T cell repertoires in COVID-19. Study as a whole: T cells, B-cell-depleted T cells, or PBMCs provided the cDNA or gDNA that served as material.

Germline-derived CDR1 and CDR2 are MDHEN and SYDVKM. The CDR3 length is 16 residues. With 3 bases removed from V and 5 bases from J, the gap between germline ends came to 16 bases. Method: immunoSEQ multiplex PCR; TCRdb's copy keeps in-frame clones and lacks some. In the table there are roughly 64,000 clones, about 93% of which are singletons. Sequences were obtained from peripheral blood. This sequence joins TRBV28 and TRBJ1-4; D might be TRBD1 (6 bases). The clonotype comes from a woman older than 75 with active COVID-19. The chain's CDR3 is CASSFRFGRGNEKLFF. The CDR3 nucleotides are TGTGCCAGCAGTTTCCGGTTCGGCAGGGGCAATGAAAAACTGTTTTTT.